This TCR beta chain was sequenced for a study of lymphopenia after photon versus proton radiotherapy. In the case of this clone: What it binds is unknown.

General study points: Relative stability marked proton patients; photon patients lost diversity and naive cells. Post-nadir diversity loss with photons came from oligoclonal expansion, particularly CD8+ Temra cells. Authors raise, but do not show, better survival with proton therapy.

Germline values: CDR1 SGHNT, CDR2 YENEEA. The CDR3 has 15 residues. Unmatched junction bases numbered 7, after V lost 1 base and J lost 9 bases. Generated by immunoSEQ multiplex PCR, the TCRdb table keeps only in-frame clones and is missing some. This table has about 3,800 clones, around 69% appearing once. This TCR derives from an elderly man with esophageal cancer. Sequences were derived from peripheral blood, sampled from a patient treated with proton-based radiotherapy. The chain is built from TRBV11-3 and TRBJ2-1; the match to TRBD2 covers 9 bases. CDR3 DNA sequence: TGTGCCAGCAGCTTAGTGCCTAGCGGGGCCGGTGAGCAGTTCTTC. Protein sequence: CASSLVPSGAGEQFF.